This T cell receptor (beta chain) was observed in a study of blood T cell repertoires in COVID-19. Generated by immunoSEQ multiplex PCR, the TCRdb table keeps only in-frame clones and is missing some. The sample contains 210,000 or so clones, approximately 80% of which appear only once. The germline CDR1 and CDR2 sequences are MNHEY and SMNVEV (reference sequence). CDR3 length: 15 residues. Trimming shortened V by 3 bases and J by 3 bases, and 11 bases separated the two germline ends. This chain joins TRBV27 and TRBJ2-2; D possibly corresponds to TRBD2 (6 bases). Source material: PBMCs or T cells enriched from blood (not recorded which). This TCR came from a man aged 30 to 45 with acute COVID-19. CDR3 residues: CASSFGRGYTGELFF. The DNA for the CDR3 is TGTGCCAGCAGTTTCGGACGGGGGTACACCGGGGAGCTGTTTTTT.